The 11 T cell receptor beta chains reported below all come from one sample, sequenced in a study of T cell responses to AZD1222 COVID-19 vaccine. Measured with immunoSEQ multiplex PCR; TCRdb has only the in-frame clones, and not every one. The sample lists some 110,000 clones, around 83% occurring once. The sequencing used peripheral blood, collected 28 days after the second AZD1222 dose. The receptors derive from an adult who received the AZD1222 COVID-19 vaccine.

The chain uses TRBV4-1 and TRBJ1-3; TRBD1 agrees at 12 bases. J was trimmed by 4 bases and V by 4 bases; bases with no gene match: 17. Germline CDR1 MGHRA, CDR2 YSYEKL. This CDR3 spans 20 amino acids. In nucleotides, the CDR3 is TGCGCCAGCAGCCTCCTTTACCGGGACAGGGGGCACCCGGAGGGAAACACCATATATTTT. This codes for CASSLLYRDRGHPEGNTIYF.

This chain joins TRBV18 and TRBJ1-6; D not certain. The germline V and J ends were trimmed by 0 bases and 5 bases, with 2 bases remaining between them. The CDR3 is made up of 13 amino acids. Germline V gene sequence: CDR1 KGHSH, CDR2 LQKENI. For the CDR3, the DNA is TGTGCCAGCTCACCACCCGATAATTCACCCCTCCACTTT. This encodes CASSPPDNSPLHF.

V and J are TRBV19 and TRBJ1-1; D gene ambiguous. The CDR3 is made up of 11 amino acids. Per the germline V gene, CDR1 is LNHDA and CDR2 is SQIVND (reference sequence). The ends were cut back, 4 bases at V and 7 bases at J, with 7 bases in the middle. The CDR3 nucleotides read TGTGCCAGTAGTACCGGGAATGAAGCTTTCTTT. Its protein is CASSTGNEAFF. Using reference TRBV19 and TRBJ1-1 for the parts outside the CDR3, the full variable domain is DGGITQSPKYLFRKEGQNVTLSCEQNLNHDAMYWYRQDPGQGLRLIYYSQIVNDFQKGDIAEGYSVSREKKESFPLTVTSAQKNPTAFYLCASSTGNEAFFGQGTRLTVV.

The chain uses TRBV5-1 and TRBJ1-1; 12 nucleotides align to TRBD1. Trimming cost V 0 bases and J 6 bases; bases outside gene matches: 0. The germline V gene encodes CDR1 SGHRS and CDR2 YFSETQ. This CDR3 spans 14 amino acids. CDR3 loop: CASSLGDRGPEAFF. As DNA, the CDR3 is TGCGCCAGCAGCTTGGGGGACAGGGGGCCTGAAGCTTTCTTT.

J is TRBJ1-2 and V is TRBV7-9; the match to TRBD1 covers 7 bases. Germline V gene sequence: CDR1 SEHNR, CDR2 FQNEAQ (reference sequence). The CDR3 has 15 amino acids. The trim removed 1 base at V and 6 bases at J, leaving 8 bases unmatched. CDR3 sequence: CASSLGQVQGDGYTF. For the CDR3, the DNA is TGTGCCAGCAGCTTAGGCCAGGTCCAGGGGGATGGCTACACCTTC.

The chain links TRBV6-5 to TRBJ1-6; 8 bases match TRBD1. This CDR3 is built from 14 residues. Germline lookup yields CDR1 MNHEY and CDR2 SVGAGI. V shed 4 bases, J shed 10 bases, and the junction held 6 bases outside the gene matches. The CDR3 nucleotides are TGTGCCAGCAGTTGGGGACAGGAGGGGTCACCCCTCCACTTT. This codes for CASSWGQEGSPLHF.

V gene TRBV9 combines with J gene TRBJ1-5; the match to TRBD1 covers 7 bases. CDR3 size: 15 residues. In germline, CDR1 is SGDLS, CDR2 YYNGEE. Unmatched junction bases numbered 3, after V lost 0 bases and J lost 3 bases. The CDR3 sequence is CASSVGGGTNQPQHF. CDR3 nucleotides: TGTGCCAGCAGCGTAGGAGGGGGCACCAATCAGCCCCAGCATTTT.

Only one count was recorded for this clone. V and J are TRBV5-4 and TRBJ2-6, with TRBD1 as a possible D gene (5 bases). Germline CDR1 SGHNT, CDR2 YYREEE (reference sequence). This CDR3 has 17 amino acids. Trimming took 0 bases from V and 0 from J, leaving 10 bases between them. CDR3 in DNA: TGTGCCAGCAGCTTGGGGGGCGGCCGCTCTGGGGCCAACGTCCTGACTTTC. As protein: CASSLGGGRSGANVLTF.

CDR3 DNA sequence: TGTGCCAGCAGGGGGACAGGAAATCAGCCCCAGCATTTT. Its protein product is CASRGTGNQPQHF. The chain recombines TRBV2 with TRBJ1-5; 8 bases fit TRBD1. V trimming: 6 bases; J trimming: 4 bases; junction bases outside the gene matches: 2. The CDR3 extends over 13 amino acids. Per germline, CDR1 SNHLY and CDR2 FYNNEI.

The genes are TRBV20-1 and TRBJ2-5; 11 positions match TRBD2. The V and J ends lost 4 bases and 5 bases, in that order; junction bases with no gene match: 12. This CDR3 comprises 16 residues. Germline V gene sequence: CDR1 DFQATT, CDR2 SNEGSKA (reference sequence). Written as DNA, the CDR3 is TGCAGTGCTAATGAAAAACTAGCGGGGGTTATCGAGACCCAGTACTTC. Translating gives CSANEKLAGVIETQYF.

The V and J genes are TRBV29-1 and TRBJ2-5; a possible D gene is TRBD1 (7 bases). Trimming cost V 6 bases and J 1 base, with 12 bases left between them. Germline values: CDR1 SQVTM, CDR2 ANQGSEA. The CDR3 runs 13 residues. For the CDR3, the DNA is TGCAGCGTCGCGGGACAGCCCCAAGAGACCCAGTACTTC. Translated: CSVAGQPQETQYF.